The next 22 T cell receptor beta chains were all read from a single sample in a study of technical replicates of blood from several donors. The protocol was immunoSEQ multiplex PCR, while the TCRdb copy is restricted to in-frame clones and leaves out a portion. The sample records tens of thousands of clones, 93% being singletons. Sequencing used T cells isolated from PBMCs. These TCRs come from a human donor in good health.

The genes are TRBV2 and TRBJ2-7, with a tentative D call TRBD1 (7 bases). V was shortened by 5 bases and J by 6 bases, with 11 bases between the two germline ends. The CDR3 length is 12 residues. From germline, CDR1 is SNHLY and CDR2 FYNNEI. The CDR3 loop is CASSYQGGEQYF. The DNA of the CDR3 is TGTGCCAGCAGTTACCAGGGGGGCGAGCAGTACTTC.

The genes are TRBV7-3 and TRBJ2-1, with 7 bases identical to TRBD1. The CDR3 length is 13 residues. The germline CDR1 and CDR2 sequences are SGHTA and FQGTGA. J gave up 8 bases and V 5 bases, and 6 bases lay outside the gene matches. The CDR3 reads CASSVGTADEQFF. CDR3 nucleotide sequence: TGTGCCAGCAGCGTCGGGACAGCCGATGAGCAGTTCTTC.

The chain combines TRBV7-6 with TRBJ2-1; D is unresolved. Per germline, CDR1 SGHVS and CDR2 FNYEAQ. The V and J ends lost 3 bases and 0 bases respectively, with 12 bases between them. This CDR3 region has 16 residues. The CDR3 DNA is TGTGCCAGCAGCTTGATACCCACCAGCTCCTACAATGAGCAGTTCTTC. Its protein product is CASSLIPTSSYNEQFF.

The chain is built from TRBV19 and TRBJ2-3, with a weak D call TRBD2 (5 bases). There are 16 residues in the CDR3. V lost 5 bases, J lost 8 bases, and 23 bases lay in between. Germline assignment: CDR1 LNHDA and CDR2 SQIVND (reference sequence). The CDR3 here is CASSAPGESSSRTQYF. The CDR3 DNA sequence: TGTGCCAGTAGTGCCCCTGGGGAGAGCTCGTCTCGTACGCAGTATTTT.

In its sample, this clone was seen a few times. The rearrangement joins TRBV7-3 to TRBJ2-1; perhaps TRBD2 as D (6 bases). The CDR3 is made up of 12 amino acids. In germline, CDR1 is SGHTA, CDR2 FQGTGA. Deletions cut 0 bases from V and 15 bases from J, with 12 bases between. This CDR3 is CASSLTGSVMFF. As DNA, the CDR3 is TGTGCCAGCAGCTTAACCGGGAGCGTAATGTTCTTC.

The chain couples TRBV10-1 to TRBJ2-1; 10 bases are a match to TRBD2. Germline values: CDR1 WNHNN, CDR2 SYGVQD (reference sequence). The CDR3 has 15 residues. The junction had 4 bases not matched to a gene; V was cut back by 0 bases and J by 8 bases. CDR3 in amino acids: CASSESLAGAYEQFF. CDR3 DNA sequence: TGCGCCAGCAGTGAGTCGCTAGCGGGAGCTTATGAGCAGTTCTTC.

This chain connects TRBV9 to TRBJ2-7, with TRBD1 matching over 11 bases. CDR3 length: 16 residues. Germline CDR1 reads SGDLS; CDR2 reads YYNGEE. The V and J ends lost 4 bases and 7 bases, in that order; junction bases with no gene match: 13. This CDR3 reads CASSSPPGTGGEEQYF. The CDR3 DNA is TGTGCCAGCAGCTCACCGCCCGGGACAGGGGGTGAGGAGCAGTACTTC. The full variable domain, in which reference TRBV9 and TRBJ2-7 provide the parts outside the CDR3, is DSGVTQTPKHLITATGQRVTLRCSPRSGDLSVYWYQQSLDQGLQFLIQYYNGEERAKGNILERFSAQQFPDLHSELNLSSLELGDSALYFCASSSPPGTGGEEQYFGPGTRLTVT.

The chain recombines TRBV11-2 with TRBJ2-3; D unresolved. The CDR3 runs to 11 residues. Germline-derived CDR1 and CDR2 are SGHAT and FQNNGV. The ends were cut back, 5 bases at V and 6 bases at J, with 6 bases in the middle. CDR3 region: CASSPLDTQYF. The CDR3 nucleotides read TGTGCCAGCAGCCCCCTCGATACGCAGTATTTT. Variable domain in full (rest from reference TRBV11-2 and TRBJ2-3): EAGVAQSPRYKIIEKRQSVAFWCNPISGHATLYWYQQILGQGPKLLIQFQNNGVVDDSQLPKDRFSAERLKGVDSTLKIQPAKLEDSAVYLCASSPLDTQYFGPGTRLTVL.

This clone was found once. The chain carries TRBV7-9 and TRBJ1-4; D is unresolved. This CDR3 has 12 amino acids. The V end lost 8 bases, the J end lost 10 bases, and 14 bases lay between the germline ends. CDR1 is SEHNR and CDR2 is FQNEAQ in the germline V gene (reference sequence). In DNA, the CDR3 is TGTGCCAGCGAGCGGGAGTCTGGAAAACTGTTTTTT. Its translation is CASERESGKLFF.

The chain recombines TRBV4-2 with TRBJ1-5, with TRBD1 as a possible D gene (6 bases). Germline CDR1 LGHNA, CDR2 YNFKEQ. Trimming removed 1 base at V and 3 bases at J, with 10 bases between. The CDR3 sequence is 15 residues long. The CDR3 here is CASSQAGHFNQPQHF. In DNA form, the CDR3 reads TGTGCCAGCAGCCAAGCGGGACACTTCAATCAGCCCCAGCATTTT.

The CDR3 reads CASSTPQAGDLEQYF. In DNA form, the CDR3 reads TGTGCCAGCAGCACCCCTCAAGCGGGGGACCTCGAGCAGTACTTC. The genes are TRBV6-5 and TRBJ2-7; 8 bases align to TRBD2. Germline V lookup: CDR1 MNHEY, CDR2 SVGAGI. CDR3 length: 15 residues. J lost 6 bases, V lost 6 bases, and 13 bases had no gene match.

The CDR3 DNA follows: TGTGCCAGCTCACCAAGGACGGGAGATGCAGATACGCAGTATTTT. Its translation: CASSPRTGDADTQYF. The gene calls are TRBV18 and TRBJ2-3, with a weak D call TRBD2 (6 bases). Per the germline V gene, CDR1 is KGHSH and CDR2 is LQKENI. The CDR3 is 15 amino acids. Trimming removed 2 bases from V and 4 bases from J, with 13 bases in between. Based on the CDR3 plus reference TRBV18 and TRBJ2-3, the full variable domain is NAGVMQNPRHLVRRRGQEARLRCSPMKGHSHVYWYRQLPEEGLKFMVYLQKENIIDESGMPKERFSAEFPKEGPSILRIQQVVRGDSAAYFCASSPRTGDADTQYFGPGTRLTVL.

The gene calls are TRBV7-8 and TRBJ1-1; no reliable D call. CDR1 is SGHVS and CDR2 is FQNEAQ in the germline V gene. The CDR3 sequence is 14 residues long. With 0 bases removed from V and 1 base from J, the gap between germline ends came to 6 bases. The CDR3 is CASSLALQNTEAFF. The DNA of the CDR3 is TGTGCCAGCAGCTTAGCACTTCAGAACACTGAAGCTTTCTTT. The variable domain in full, completed from reference TRBV7-8 and TRBJ1-1, reads GAGVSQSPRYKVAKRGQDVALRCDPISGHVSLFWYQQALGQGPEFLTYFQNEAQLDKSGLPSDRFFAERPEGSVSTLKIQRTQQEDSAVYLCASSLALQNTEAFFGQGTRLTVV.

The J gene is TRBJ1-5, the V gene TRBV28; TRBD1 matches 7 bases. The CDR3 is made up of 15 amino acids. Unmatched junction bases numbered 8, after V lost 8 bases and J lost 1 base. The germline gives CDR1 MDHEN, CDR2 SYDVKM. The CDR3 DNA follows: TGTGCCAGCCAGACAGGGTTGATAAGCAATCAGCCCCAGCATTTT. Its translation is CASQTGLISNQPQHF.

V gene TRBV5-1 combines with J gene TRBJ2-3, with TRBD1 identical over 12 bases. The CDR3 has 14 amino acids. The V segment lost 6 bases and the J segment 4 bases; nucleotides outside the gene matches: 3. Germline V gene sequence: CDR1 SGHRS, CDR2 YFSETQ. In DNA form, the CDR3 reads TGCGCCAGCATAGGGACAGGGGGCGCAGATACGCAGTATTTT. Protein product: CASIGTGGADTQYF.

The rearrangement uses TRBV27 and TRBJ2-7; perhaps TRBD2 as D (5 bases). The CDR3 loop spans 13 amino acids. Germline values: CDR1 MNHEY, CDR2 SMNVEV (reference sequence). The ends were cut back, 2 bases at V and 4 bases at J, with 9 bases in the middle. The CDR3 here is CASSLGSRYEQYF. As DNA, the CDR3 is TGTGCCAGCAGTTTAGGGAGTCGGTACGAGCAGTACTTC.

The chain joins TRBV27 to TRBJ1-5; TRBD1 agrees at 12 bases. This CDR3 spans 15 amino acids. After removal of 7 bases from V and 5 bases from J, the junction contained 6 bases not matched to a gene. Germline V gene data show CDR1 as MNHEY and CDR2 as SMNVEV (reference sequence). This CDR3 is CASKGGDRGHQPQHF. The CDR3 nucleotides are TGTGCCAGCAAGGGGGGGGACAGGGGGCATCAGCCCCAGCATTTT.

The rearrangement uses TRBV30 and TRBJ1-5, with D possibly TRBD1 on 5 matching bases. With 3 bases removed from V and 2 bases from J, the gap between germline ends came to 11 bases. CDR3 size: 14 residues. The V gene's germline CDR1 is GTSNPN and CDR2 SVGIG (reference sequence). Here the CDR3 reads CAWSLGGGNQPQHF. Written as DNA, the CDR3 is TGTGCCTGGAGCCTCGGGGGTGGCAATCAGCCCCAGCATTTT.

The chain has TRBV4-3 and TRBJ1-5; TRBD1 agrees at 8 bases. V dropped 1 base and J dropped 11; count of bases not matched to a gene: 10. From germline, CDR1 is LGHNA and CDR2 YSLEER. The CDR3 consists of 15 residues. CDR3 nucleotides: TGCGCCAGCAGCCAAGGGACAGGGAATGGATGGGCCCAGCATTTT. Translation: CASSQGTGNGWAQHF.

V is TRBV11-2 and J is TRBJ2-2, with D possibly matching TRBD2 (6 bases). The CDR3 extends over 12 amino acids. The V gene lost 7 bases and the J gene lost 6 bases, with 9 bases spanning the gap. Germline loops: CDR1 SGHAT, CDR2 FQNNGV. The CDR3 DNA follows: TGTGCCAGCATCCGGAGGGCCGGGGAGCTGTTTTTT. This gives the protein CASIRRAGELFF.

This chain links TRBV2 with TRBJ1-3; D gene ambiguous. Germline CDR1 is SNHLY and CDR2 is FYNNEI. The CDR3 runs 15 residues. V dropped 7 bases and J dropped 0 bases, with 13 bases sitting between them. The CDR3 is CASTAALNSGNTIYF. CDR3 coding DNA: TGTGCCAGCACCGCGGCACTGAACTCTGGAAACACCATATATTTT.

This CDR3 is CASSAQGREVEQYF. Here the CDR3 DNA reads TGTGCCAGCAGTGCTCAAGGCAGGGAGGTCGAGCAGTACTTC. The chain has TRBV2 and TRBJ2-7; D is possibly TRBD2 (6 bases). V was shortened by 4 bases and J by 6 bases, with 16 bases between the two germline ends. This CDR3 contains 14 residues. From germline, CDR1 is SNHLY and CDR2 FYNNEI.